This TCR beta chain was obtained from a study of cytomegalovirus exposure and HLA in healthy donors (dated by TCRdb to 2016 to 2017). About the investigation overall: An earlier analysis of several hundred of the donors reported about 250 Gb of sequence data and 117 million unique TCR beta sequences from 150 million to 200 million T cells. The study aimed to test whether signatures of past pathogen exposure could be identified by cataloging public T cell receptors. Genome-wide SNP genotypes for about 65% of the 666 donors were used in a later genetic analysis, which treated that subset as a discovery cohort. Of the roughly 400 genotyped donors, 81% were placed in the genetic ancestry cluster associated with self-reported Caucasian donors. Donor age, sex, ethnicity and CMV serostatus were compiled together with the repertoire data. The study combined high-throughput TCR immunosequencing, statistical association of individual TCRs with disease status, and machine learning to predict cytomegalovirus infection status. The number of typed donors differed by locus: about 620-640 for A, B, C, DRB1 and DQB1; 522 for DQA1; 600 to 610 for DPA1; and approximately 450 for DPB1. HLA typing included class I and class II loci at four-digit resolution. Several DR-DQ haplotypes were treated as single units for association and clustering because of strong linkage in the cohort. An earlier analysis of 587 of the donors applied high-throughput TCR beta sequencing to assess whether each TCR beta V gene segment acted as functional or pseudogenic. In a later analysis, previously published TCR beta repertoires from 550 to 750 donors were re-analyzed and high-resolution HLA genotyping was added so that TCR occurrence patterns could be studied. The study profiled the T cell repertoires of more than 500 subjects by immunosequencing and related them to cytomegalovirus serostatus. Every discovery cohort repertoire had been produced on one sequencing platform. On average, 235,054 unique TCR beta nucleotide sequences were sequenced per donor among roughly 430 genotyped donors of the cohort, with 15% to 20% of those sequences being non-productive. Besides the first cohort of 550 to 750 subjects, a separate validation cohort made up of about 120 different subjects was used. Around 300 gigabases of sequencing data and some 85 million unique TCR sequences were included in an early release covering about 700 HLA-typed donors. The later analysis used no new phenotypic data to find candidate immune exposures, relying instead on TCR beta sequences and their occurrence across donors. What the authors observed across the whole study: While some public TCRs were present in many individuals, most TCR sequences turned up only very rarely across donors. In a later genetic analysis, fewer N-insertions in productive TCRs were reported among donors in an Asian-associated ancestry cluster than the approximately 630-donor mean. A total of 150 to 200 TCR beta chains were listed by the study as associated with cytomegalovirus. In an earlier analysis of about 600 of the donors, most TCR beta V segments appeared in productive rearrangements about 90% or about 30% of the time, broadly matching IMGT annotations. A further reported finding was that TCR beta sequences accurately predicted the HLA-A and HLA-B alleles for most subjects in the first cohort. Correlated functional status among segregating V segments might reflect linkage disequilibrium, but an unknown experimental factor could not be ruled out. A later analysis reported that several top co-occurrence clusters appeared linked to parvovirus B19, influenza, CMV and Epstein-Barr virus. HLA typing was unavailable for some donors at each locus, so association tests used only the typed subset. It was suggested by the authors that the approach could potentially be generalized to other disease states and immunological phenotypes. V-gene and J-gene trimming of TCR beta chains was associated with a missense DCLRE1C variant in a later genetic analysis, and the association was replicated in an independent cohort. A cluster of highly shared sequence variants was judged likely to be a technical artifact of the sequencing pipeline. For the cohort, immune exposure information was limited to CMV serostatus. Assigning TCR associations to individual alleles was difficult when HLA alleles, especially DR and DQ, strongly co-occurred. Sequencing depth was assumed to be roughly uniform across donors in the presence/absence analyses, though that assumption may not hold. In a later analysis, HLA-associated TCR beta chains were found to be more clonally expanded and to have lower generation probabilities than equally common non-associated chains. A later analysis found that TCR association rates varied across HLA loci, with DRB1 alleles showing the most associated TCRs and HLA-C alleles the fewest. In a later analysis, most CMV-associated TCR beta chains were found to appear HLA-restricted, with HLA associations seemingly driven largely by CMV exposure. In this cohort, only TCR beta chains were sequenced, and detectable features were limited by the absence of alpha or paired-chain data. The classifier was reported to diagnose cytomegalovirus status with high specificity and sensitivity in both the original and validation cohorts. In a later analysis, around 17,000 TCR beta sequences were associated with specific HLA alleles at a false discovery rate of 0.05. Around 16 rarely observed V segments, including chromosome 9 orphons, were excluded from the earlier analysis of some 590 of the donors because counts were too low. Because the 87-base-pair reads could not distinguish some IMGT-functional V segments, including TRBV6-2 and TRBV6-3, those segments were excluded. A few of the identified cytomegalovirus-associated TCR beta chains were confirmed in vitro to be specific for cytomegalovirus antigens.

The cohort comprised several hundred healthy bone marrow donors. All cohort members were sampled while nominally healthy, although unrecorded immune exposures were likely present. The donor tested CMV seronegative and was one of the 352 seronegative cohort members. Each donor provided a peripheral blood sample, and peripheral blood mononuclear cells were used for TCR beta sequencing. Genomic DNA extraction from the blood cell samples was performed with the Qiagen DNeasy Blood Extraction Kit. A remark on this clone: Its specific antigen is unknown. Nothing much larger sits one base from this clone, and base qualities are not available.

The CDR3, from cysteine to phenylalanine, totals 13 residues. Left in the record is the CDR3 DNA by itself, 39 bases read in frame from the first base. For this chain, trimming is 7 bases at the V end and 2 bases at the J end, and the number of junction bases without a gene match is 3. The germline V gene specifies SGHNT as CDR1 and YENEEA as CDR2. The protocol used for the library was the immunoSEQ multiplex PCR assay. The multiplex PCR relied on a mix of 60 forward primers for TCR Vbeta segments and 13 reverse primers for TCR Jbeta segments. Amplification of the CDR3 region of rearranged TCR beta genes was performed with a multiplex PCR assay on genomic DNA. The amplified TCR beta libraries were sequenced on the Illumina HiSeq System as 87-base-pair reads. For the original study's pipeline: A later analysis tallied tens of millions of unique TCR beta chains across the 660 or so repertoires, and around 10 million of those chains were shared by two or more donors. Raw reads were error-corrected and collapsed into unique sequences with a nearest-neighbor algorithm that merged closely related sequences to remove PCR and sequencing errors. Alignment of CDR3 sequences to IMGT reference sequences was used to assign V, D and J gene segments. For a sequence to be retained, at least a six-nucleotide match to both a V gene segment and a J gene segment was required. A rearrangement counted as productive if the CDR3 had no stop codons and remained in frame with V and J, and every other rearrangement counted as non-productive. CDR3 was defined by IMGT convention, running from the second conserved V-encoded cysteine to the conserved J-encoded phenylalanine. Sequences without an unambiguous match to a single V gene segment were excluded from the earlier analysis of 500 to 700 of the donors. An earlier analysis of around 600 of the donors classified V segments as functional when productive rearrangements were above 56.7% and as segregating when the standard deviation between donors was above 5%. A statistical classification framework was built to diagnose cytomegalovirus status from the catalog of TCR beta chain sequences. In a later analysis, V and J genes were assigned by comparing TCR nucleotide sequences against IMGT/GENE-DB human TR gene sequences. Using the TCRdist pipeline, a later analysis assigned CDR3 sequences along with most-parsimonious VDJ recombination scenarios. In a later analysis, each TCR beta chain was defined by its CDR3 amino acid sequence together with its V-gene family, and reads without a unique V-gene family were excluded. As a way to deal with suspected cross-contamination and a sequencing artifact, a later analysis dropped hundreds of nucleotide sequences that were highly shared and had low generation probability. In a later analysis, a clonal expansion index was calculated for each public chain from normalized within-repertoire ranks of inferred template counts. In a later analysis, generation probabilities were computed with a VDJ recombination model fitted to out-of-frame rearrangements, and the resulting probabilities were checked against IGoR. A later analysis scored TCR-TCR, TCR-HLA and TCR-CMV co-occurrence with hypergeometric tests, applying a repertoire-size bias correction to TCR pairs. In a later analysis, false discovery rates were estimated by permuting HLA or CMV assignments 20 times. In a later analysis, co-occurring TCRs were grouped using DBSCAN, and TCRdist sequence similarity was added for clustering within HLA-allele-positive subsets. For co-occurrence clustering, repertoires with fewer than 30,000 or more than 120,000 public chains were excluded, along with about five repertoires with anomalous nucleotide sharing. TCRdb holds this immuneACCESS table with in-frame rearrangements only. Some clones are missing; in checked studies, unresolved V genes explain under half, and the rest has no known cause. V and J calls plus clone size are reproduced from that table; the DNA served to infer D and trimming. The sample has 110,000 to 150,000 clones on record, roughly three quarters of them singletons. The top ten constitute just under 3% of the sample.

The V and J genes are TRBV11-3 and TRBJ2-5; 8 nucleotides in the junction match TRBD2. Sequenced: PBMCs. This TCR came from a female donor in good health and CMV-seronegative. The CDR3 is CASKGLGQETQYF. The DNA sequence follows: TGTGCCAGCAAGGGACTAGGGCAAGAGACCCAGTACTTC.